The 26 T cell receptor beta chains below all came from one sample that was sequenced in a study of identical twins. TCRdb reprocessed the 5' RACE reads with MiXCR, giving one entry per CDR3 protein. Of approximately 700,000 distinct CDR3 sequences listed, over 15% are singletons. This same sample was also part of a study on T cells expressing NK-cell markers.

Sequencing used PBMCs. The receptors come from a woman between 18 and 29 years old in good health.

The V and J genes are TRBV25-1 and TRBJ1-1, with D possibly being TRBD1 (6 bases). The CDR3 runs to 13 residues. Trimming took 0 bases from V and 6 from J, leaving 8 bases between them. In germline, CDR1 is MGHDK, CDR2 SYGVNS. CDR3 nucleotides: TGTGCCAGCAGTGAATACGGACAGCCTGAAGCTTTCTTT. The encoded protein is CASSEYGQPEAFF.

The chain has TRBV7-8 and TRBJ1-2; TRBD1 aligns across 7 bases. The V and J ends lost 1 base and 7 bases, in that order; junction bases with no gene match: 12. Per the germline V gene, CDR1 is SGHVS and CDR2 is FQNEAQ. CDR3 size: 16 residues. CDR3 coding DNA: TGTGCCAGCAGCTTAGTTCTTCGAGGGGGCGGTTCTGGCTACACCTTC. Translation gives CASSLVLRGGGSGYTF.

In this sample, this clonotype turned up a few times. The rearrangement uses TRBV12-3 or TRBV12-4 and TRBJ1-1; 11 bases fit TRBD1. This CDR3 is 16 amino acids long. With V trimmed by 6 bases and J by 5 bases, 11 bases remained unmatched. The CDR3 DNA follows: TGTGCCAGCAGGCTGGGACAGGGGGGTAGGAGTACTGAAGCTTTCTTT. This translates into CASRLGQGGRSTEAFF.

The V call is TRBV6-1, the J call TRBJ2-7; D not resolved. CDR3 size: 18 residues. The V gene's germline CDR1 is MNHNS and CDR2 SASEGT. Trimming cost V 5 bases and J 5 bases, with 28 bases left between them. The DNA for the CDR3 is TGTGCCAGCAGTCTGTGGAGAACTTTGGGTCCCTTGGTCCACGAGCAGTACTTC. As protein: CASSLWRTLGPLVHEQYF.

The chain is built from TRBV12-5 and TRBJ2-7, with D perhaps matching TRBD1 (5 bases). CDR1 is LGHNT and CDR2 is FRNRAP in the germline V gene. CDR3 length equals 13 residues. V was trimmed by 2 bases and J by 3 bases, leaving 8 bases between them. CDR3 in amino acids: CASGLSTGYEQYF. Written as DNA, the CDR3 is TGTGCTAGTGGTTTGTCCACAGGCTACGAGCAGTACTTC.

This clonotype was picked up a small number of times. The CDR3 bases are TGTGCCATCGGTGTGACAGCGGATTCACCCCTCCACTTT. As protein: CAIGVTADSPLHF. This rearrangement joins TRBV10-3 to TRBJ1-6; maybe TRBD1 (5 bases). CDR3 length: 13 amino acids. Germline V gene sequence: CDR1 ENHRY, CDR2 SYGVKD. V shed 8 bases and J shed 8 bases, with 13 bases lying between them.

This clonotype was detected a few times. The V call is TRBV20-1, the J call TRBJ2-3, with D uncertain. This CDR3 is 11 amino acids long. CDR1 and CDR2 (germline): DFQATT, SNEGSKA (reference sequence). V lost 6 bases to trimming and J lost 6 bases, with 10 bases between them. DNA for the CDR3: TGCAGTGCCACCCTCGGGGATACGCAGTATTTT. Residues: CSATLGDTQYF.

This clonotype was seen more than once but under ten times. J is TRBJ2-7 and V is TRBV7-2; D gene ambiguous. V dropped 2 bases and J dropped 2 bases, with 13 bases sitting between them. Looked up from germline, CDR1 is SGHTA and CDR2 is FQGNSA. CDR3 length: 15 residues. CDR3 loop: CASSLSTDTTYEQYF. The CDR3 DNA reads TGTGCCAGCAGCTTATCTACCGATACTACCTACGAGCAGTACTTC.

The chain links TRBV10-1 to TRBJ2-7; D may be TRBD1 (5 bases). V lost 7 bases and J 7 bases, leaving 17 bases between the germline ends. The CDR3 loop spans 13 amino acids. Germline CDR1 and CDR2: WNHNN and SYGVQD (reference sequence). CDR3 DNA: TGCGCCAGCACCCCTGTTATGGGGCAGGAGCAGTACTTC. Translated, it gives CASTPVMGQEQYF.

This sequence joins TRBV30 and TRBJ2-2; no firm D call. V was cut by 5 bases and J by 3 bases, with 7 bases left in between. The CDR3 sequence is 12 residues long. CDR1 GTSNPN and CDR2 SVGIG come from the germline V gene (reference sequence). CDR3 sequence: CAWGSYTGELFF. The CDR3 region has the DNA TGTGCCTGGGGGTCTTACACCGGGGAGCTGTTTTTT. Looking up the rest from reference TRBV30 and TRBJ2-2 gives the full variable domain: SQTIHQWPATLVQPVGSPLSLECTVEGTSNPNLYWYRQAAGRGLQLLFYSVGIGQISSEVPQNLSASRPQDRQFILSSKKLLLSDSGFYLCAWGSYTGELFFGEGSRLTVL.

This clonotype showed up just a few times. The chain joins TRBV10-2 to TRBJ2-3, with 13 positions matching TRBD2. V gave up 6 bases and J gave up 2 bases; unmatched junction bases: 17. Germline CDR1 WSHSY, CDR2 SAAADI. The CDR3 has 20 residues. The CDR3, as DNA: TGCGCCAGCAGCGCCCCGGGACTAGCGGGGTTTAGGATGTTCACAGATACGCAGTATTTT. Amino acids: CASSAPGLAGFRMFTDTQYF.

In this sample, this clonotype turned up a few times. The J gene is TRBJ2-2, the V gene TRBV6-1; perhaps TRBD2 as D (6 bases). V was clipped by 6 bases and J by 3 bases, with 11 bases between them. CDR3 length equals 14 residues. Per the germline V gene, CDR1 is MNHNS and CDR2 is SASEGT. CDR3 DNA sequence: TGTGCCAGCAGATGGGGGGTCGACACCGGGGAGCTGTTTTTT. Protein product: CASRWGVDTGELFF.

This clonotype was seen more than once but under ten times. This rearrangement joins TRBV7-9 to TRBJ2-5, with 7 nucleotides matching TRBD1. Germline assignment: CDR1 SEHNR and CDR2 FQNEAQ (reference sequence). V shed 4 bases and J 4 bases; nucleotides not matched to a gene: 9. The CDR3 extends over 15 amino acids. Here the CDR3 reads CASSSLTGPAETQYF. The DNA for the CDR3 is TGTGCCAGCAGCTCCCTGACAGGGCCCGCAGAGACCCAGTACTTC.

The CDR3 DNA follows: TGCAGTGCTAGGGGCCTGCTCCCAAACAATGAGCAGTTCTTC. Translation gives CSARGLLPNNEQFF. The chain uses TRBV20-1 and TRBJ2-1; the D is unclear. This CDR3 region has 14 residues. Trimming pared 3 bases from V and 5 bases from J, leaving 14 bases between. Germline assignment: CDR1 DFQATT and CDR2 SNEGSKA (reference sequence).

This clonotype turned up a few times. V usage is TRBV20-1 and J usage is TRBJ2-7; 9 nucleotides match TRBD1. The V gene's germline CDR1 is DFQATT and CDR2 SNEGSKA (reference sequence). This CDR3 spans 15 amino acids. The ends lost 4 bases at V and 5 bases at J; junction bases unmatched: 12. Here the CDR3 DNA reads TGCAGTGCTAAAGTGTCCGGACAGGGGATGGACGAGCAGTACTTC. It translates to CSAKVSGQGMDEQYF.

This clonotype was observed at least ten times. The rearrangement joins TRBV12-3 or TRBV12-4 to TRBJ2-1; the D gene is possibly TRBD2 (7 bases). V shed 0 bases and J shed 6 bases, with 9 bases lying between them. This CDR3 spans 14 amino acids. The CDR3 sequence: CASSLAGGRNEQFF. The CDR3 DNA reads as TGTGCCAGCAGTTTAGCGGGGGGGCGCAATGAGCAGTTCTTC.

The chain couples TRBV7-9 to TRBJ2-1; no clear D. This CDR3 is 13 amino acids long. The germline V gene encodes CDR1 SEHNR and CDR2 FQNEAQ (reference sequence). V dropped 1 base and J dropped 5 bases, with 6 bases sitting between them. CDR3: CASSLGEDNEQFF. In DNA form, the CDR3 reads TGTGCCAGCAGCTTAGGGGAAGACAATGAGCAGTTCTTC. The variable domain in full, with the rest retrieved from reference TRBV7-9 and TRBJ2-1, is DTGVSQNPRHKITKRGQNVTFRCDPISEHNRLYWYRQTLGQGPEFLTYFQNEAQLEKSRLLSDRFSAERPKGSFSTLEIQRTEQGDSAMYLCASSLGEDNEQFFGPGTRLTVL.

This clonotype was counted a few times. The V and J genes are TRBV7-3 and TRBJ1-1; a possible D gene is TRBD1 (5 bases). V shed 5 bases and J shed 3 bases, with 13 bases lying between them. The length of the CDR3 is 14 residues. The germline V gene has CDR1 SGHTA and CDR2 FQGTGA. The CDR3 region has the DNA TGTGCCAGCAGCACCGATGGGGGGTACACTGAAGCTTTCTTT. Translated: CASSTDGGYTEAFF.

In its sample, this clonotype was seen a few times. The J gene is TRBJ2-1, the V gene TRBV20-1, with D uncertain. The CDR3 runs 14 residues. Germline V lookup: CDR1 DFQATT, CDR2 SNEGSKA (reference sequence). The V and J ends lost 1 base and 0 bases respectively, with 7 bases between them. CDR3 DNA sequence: TGCAGTGCTAGAGGGACCAACTCCTACAATGAGCAGTTCTTC. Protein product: CSARGTNSYNEQFF.

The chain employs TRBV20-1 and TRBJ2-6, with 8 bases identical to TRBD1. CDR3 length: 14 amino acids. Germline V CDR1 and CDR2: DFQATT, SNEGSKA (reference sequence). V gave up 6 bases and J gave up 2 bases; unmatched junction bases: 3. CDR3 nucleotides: TGCAGTGCGCTGACAGGGGCTGGGGCCAACGTCCTGACTTTC. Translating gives CSALTGAGANVLTF.

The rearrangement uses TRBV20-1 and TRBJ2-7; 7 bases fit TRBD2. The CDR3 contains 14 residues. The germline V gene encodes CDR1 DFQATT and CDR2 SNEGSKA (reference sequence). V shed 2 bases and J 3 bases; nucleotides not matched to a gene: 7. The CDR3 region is CSARNGEGSYEQYF. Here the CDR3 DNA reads TGCAGTGCTAGAAACGGGGAGGGTAGCTACGAGCAGTACTTC.

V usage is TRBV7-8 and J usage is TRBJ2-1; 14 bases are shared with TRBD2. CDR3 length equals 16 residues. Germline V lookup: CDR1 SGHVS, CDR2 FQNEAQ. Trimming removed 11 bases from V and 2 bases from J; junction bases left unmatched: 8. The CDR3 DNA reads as TGTGCCTGCGGACTAGCGGGAGGAAGGCCCTACAATGAGCAGTTCTTC. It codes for CACGLAGGRPYNEQFF.

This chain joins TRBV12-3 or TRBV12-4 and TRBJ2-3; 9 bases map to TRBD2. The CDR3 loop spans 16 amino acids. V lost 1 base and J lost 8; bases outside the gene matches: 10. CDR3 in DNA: TGTGCCAGCAGTTTAGAGCCCGGCGGGGGGGCCGGTACGCAGTATTTT. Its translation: CASSLEPGGGAGTQYF.

The CDR3 DNA reads as TGCAGTGCTAGCTTGCAGGGCAATCAGCCCCAGCATTTT. It encodes CSASLQGNQPQHF. The chain joins TRBV20-1 to TRBJ1-5; D gene uncertain. The V end lost 3 bases, the J end lost 2 bases, and 8 bases lay between the germline ends. Germline CDR1 DFQATT, CDR2 SNEGSKA (reference sequence). This CDR3 is built from 13 residues.

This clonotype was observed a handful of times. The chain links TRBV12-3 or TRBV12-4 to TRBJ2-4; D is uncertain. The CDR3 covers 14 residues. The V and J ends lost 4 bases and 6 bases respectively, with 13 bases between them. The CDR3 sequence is CASSSRRDGNIQYF. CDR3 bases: TGTGCCAGCAGTTCCCGAAGGGATGGAAACATTCAGTACTTC.

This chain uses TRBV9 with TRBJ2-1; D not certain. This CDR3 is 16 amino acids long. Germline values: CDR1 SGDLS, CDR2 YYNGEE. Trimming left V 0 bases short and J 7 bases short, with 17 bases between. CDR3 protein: CASSVAAYGGLNEQFF. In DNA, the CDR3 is TGTGCCAGCAGCGTAGCTGCGTACGGTGGTTTGAATGAGCAGTTCTTC. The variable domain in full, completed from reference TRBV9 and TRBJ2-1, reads DSGVTQTPKHLITATGQRVTLRCSPRSGDLSVYWYQQSLDQGLQFLIQYYNGEERAKGNILERFSAQQFPDLHSELNLSSLELGDSALYFCASSVAAYGGLNEQFFGPGTRLTVL.